Listed here are 5 T cell receptor beta chains from one sample, sequenced in a study of molecular identifiers for immune sequencing clone quantification. MiXCR, applied by TCRdb to the PCR reads, yields one record per CDR3 protein. The sample has some 650,000 distinct CDR3 sequences, 20% seen once; the top ten hold roughly 0.9%. What was sequenced was naive CD8+ T cells from blood, with Jurkat cell RNA spiked in. The subset: FACS-sorted CD8+CD4-CCR7+CD45RA+ naive T cells. These receptors were obtained from a human donor in good health. Some libraries in this study had Jurkat cell RNA spiked in.

This clonotype was picked up many times. The gene calls are TRBV7-9 and TRBJ2-1; TRBD1 matches 8 bases. V shed 5 bases and J 7 bases; nucleotides not matched to a gene: 16. CDR1 is SEHNR and CDR2 is FQNEAQ in the germline V gene (reference sequence). The CDR3 totals 17 residues. CDR3 in amino acids: CASSDGQGVGAWNEQFF. CDR3 coding DNA: TGTGCCAGCAGCGACGGACAGGGTGTTGGTGCTTGGAATGAGCAGTTCTTC.

This clonotype was detected many times. The V call is TRBV29-1, the J call TRBJ1-3; no reliable D call. This CDR3 is built from 16 residues. Deletions cut 2 bases from V and 0 bases from J, with 14 bases between. Germline V gene data show CDR1 as SQVTM and CDR2 as ANQGSEA. The chain's CDR3 is CSVESVGVLSGNTIYF. CDR3 nucleotide sequence: TGCAGCGTTGAAAGCGTCGGGGTCCTCTCTGGAAACACCATATATTTT.

This clonotype was detected ten times or more. The chain employs TRBV29-1 and TRBJ2-3; TRBD2 matches at 10 bases. Germline trimming cut 0 bases from V and 4 bases from J; bases unmatched to any gene: 16. Germline CDR1 SQVTM, CDR2 ANQGSEA. The CDR3 runs to 19 residues. The CDR3 bases are TGCAGCGTTGAAGACTTCCGGACTAGCGGAAGAAGGGTCGCAGATACGCAGTATTTT. Its protein product is CSVEDFRTSGRRVADTQYF.

This clonotype was found many times. The gene calls are TRBV7-2 and TRBJ2-1; no clear D gene. With 5 bases removed from V and 5 bases from J, the gap between germline ends came to 13 bases. CDR3 length equals 14 residues. The germline gives CDR1 SGHTA, CDR2 FQGNSA. The CDR3, as DNA: TGTGCCAGCAGCCCCTCAGGTTCCCACAATGAGCAGTTCTTC. Amino acids: CASSPSGSHNEQFF.

This chain uses TRBV27 with TRBJ1-1; 8 bases fit TRBD1. This CDR3 region has 21 residues. In germline, CDR1 is MNHEY, CDR2 SMNVEV (reference sequence). V was pared by 7 bases and J by 1 base, with 26 bases of the junction left unmatched. The CDR3 nucleotides are TGTGCCAGCATCCCAACAGGGGCAGGGGGCCTCGAAATGGCAAAGAACACTGAAGCTTTCTTT. Translating gives CASIPTGAGGLEMAKNTEAFF.